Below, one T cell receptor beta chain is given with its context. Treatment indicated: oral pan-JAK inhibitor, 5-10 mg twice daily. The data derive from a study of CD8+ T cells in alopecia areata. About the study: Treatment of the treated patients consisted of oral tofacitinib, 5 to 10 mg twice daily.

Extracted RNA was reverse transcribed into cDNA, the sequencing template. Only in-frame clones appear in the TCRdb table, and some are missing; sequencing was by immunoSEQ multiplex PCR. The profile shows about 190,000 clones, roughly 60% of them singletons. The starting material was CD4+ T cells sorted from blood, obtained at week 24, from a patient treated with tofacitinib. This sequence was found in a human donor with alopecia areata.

The CDR3 loop is CSEGTPTNNEQFF. CDR3 bases: TGCAGCGAAGGGACTCCTACTAACAATGAGCAGTTCTTC. The chain couples TRBV29-1 to TRBJ2-1, with TRBD2 as a possible D gene (6 bases). The V gene's germline CDR1 is SQVTM and CDR2 ANQGSEA. V dropped 7 bases and J dropped 5 bases, with 15 bases sitting between them. The CDR3 consists of 13 residues.